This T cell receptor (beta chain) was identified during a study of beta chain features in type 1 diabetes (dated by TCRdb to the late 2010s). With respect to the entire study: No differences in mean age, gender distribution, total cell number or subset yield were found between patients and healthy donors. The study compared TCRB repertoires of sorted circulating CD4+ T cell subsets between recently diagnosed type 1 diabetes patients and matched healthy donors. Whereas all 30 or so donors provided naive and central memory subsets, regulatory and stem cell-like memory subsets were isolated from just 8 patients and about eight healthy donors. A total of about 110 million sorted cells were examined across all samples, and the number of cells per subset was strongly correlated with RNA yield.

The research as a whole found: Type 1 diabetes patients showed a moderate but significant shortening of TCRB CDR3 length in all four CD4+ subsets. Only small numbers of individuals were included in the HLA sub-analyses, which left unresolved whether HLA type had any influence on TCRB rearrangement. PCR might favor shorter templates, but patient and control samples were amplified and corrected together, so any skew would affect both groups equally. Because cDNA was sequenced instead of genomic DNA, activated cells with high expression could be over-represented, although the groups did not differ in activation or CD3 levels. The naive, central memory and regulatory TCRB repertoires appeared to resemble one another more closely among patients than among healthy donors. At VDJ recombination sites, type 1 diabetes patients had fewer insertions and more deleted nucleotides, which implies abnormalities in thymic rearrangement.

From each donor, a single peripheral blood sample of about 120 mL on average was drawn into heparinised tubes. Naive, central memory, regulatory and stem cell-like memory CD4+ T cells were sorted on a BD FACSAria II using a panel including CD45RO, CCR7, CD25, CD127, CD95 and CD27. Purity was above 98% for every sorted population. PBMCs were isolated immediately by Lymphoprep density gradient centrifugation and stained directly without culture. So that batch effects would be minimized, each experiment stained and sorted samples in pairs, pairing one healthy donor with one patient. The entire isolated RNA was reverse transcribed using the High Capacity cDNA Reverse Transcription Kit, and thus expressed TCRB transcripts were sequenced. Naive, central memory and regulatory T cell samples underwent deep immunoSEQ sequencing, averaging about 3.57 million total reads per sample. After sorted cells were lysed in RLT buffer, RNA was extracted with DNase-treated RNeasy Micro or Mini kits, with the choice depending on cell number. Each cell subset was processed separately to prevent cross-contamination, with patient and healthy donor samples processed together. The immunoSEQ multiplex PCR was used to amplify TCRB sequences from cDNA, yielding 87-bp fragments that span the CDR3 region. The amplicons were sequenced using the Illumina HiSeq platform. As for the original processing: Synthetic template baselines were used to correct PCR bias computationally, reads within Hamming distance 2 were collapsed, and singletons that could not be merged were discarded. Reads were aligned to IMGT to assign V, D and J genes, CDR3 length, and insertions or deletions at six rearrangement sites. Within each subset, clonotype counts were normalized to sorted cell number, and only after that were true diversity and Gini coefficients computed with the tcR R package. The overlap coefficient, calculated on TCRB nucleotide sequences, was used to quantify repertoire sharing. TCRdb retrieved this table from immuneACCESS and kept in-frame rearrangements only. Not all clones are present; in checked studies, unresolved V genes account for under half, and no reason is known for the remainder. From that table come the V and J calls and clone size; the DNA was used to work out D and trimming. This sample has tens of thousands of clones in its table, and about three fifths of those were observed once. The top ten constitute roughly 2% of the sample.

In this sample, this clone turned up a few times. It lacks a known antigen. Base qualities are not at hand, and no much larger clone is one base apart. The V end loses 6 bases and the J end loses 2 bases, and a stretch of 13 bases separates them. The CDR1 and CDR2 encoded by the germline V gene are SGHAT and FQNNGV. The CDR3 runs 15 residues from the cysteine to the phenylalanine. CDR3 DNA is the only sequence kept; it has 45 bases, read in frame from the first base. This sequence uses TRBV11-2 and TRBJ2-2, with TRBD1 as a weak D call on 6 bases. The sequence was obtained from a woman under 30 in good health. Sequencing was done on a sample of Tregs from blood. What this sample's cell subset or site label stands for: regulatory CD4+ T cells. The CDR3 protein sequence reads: CASSWTASNTGELFF. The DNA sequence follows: TGTGCCAGCAGTTGGACAGCTTCTAACACCGGGGAGCTGTTTTTT.